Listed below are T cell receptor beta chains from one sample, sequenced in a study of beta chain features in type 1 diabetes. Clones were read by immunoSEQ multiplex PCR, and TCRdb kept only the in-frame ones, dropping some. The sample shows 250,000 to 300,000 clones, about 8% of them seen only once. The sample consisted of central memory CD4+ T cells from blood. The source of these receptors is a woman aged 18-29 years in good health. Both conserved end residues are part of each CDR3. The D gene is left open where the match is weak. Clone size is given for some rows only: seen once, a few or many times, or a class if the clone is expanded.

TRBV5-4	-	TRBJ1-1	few	TGTGCCAGCACCCGCGGTGAGGGACGAGGTGAAGCTTTCTTT	CASTRGEGRGEAFF
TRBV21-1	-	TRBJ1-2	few	TGTGCCAGCAGCAAAGAGCGACAGGGGCAGAACTATGGCTACACCTTC	CASSKERQGQNYGYTF
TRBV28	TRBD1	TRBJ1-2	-	TGTGCCAGCAGTTTATGGGACAGGGACATAAATGGCTACACCTTC	CASSLWDRDINGYTF
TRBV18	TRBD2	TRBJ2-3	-	TGTGCCAGCTCACCACTGCCCCTAGCGGGGCCAGCAGATACGCAGTATTTT	CASSPLPLAGPADTQYF
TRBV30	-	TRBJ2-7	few	TGTGCTCTCACCCGGGACTCACCCTACGAGCAGTACTTC	CALTRDSPYEQYF
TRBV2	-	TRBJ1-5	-	TGTGCCAGCACTGGGCAGGGGCGGCATCAGCCCCAGCATTTT	CASTGQGRHQPQHF
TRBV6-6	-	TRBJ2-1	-	TGTGCCAGCAGCCTCCGGGACGGCGCCTACAATGAGCAGTTCTTC	CASSLRDGAYNEQFF
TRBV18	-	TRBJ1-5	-	TGTGCCAGCTCACCACCGTCGAATGGAGATCAGCCCCAGCATTTT	CASSPPSNGDQPQHF
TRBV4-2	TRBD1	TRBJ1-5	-	TGTGCCAGCAGCCAAGATGGGACAGGCTATCAGCCCCAGCATTTT	CASSQDGTGYQPQHF
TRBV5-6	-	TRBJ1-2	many	TGTGCCAGCAGCCCGACTTTGACTGATGGCTACACCTTC	CASSPTLTDGYTF
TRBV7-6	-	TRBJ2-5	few	TGTGCCAGCAGCTCCGCGGGTGTAGGGACCCAGTACTTC	CASSSAGVGTQYF
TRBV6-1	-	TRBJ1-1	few	TGTGCCAGCATCCTAGGGGACGTGAACACTGAAGCTTTCTTT	CASILGDVNTEAFF
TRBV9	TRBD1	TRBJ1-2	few	TGTGCCAGCAGCGCTACCACTTTACAGGGGGTCGATGGCTACACCTTC	CASSATTLQGVDGYTF
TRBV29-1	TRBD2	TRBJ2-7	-	TGCAGCGTTGAAGATCTGGGGGGGTTGGGATACGAGCAGTACTTC	CSVEDLGGLGYEQYF
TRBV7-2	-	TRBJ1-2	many	TGTGCCAGCATGTTGATGCCGGGTCCTAACTATGGCTACACCTTC	CASMLMPGPNYGYTF
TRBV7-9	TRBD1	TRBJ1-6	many	TGTGCCAGCAGCTACCGACAGGGAGGGTATTCACCCCTCCACTTT	CASSYRQGGYSPLHF
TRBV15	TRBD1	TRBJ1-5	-	TGTGCCACCAGCAGAGATTACAGGGGGCAGGGTCAGCCCCAGCATTTT	CATSRDYRGQGQPQHF
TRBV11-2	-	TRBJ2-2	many	TGTGCCAGCAGCCCTCCATTTGGCAGATCTTCAACCGGGGAGCTGTTTTTT	CASSPPFGRSSTGELFF
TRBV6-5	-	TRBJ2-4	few	TGTGCCAGCAGTTACCAAAACATTCAGTACTTC	CASSYQNIQYF
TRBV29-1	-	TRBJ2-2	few	TGCAGCGTATCCAAAACAAACACCGGGGAGCTGTTTTTT	CSVSKTNTGELFF
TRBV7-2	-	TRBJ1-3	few	TGTGCCAGCAGCTTAGAGGGTTTTAGAAACACCATATATTTT	CASSLEGFRNTIYF
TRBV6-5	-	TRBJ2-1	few	TGTGCCAGCAGTTACGGGGGGACTTTGCTGTACAATGAGCAGTTCTTC	CASSYGGTLLYNEQFF
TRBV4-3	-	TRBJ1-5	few	TGCGCCAGCAGCCAAACTCAGGATCAGCCCCAGCATTTT	CASSQTQDQPQHF
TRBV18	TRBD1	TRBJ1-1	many	TGTGCCAGCTCACCCCTCTTCCCCGGGACAGGGGTCACTGAAGCTTTCTTT	CASSPLFPGTGVTEAFF
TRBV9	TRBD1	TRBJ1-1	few	TGTGCCAGCAGCGTCGGACAGGCTAACACTGAAGCTTTCTTT	CASSVGQANTEAFF
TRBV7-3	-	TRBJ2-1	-	TGTGCCAGCAGCTTAGGCCTTTCTAACAATGGGCAGTTCTTC	CASSLGLSNNGQFF
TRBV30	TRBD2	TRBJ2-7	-	TGTGCCTGGAGTTCACTAGCGGGAGGCAACGACGAGCAGTACTTC	CAWSSLAGGNDEQYF
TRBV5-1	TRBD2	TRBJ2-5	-	TGCGCCAGCAGCTTGGAAGGGGGACTAGCCATTGGGACCCAGTACTTC	CASSLEGGLAIGTQYF
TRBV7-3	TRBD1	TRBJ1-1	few	TGTGCCAGCAGCTTAAGCCCAGGGGGCGGGACTGAAGCTTTCTTT	CASSLSPGGGTEAFF
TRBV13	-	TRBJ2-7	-	TGTGCCAGCAGCCCCAGCGGTTACGAGCAGTACTTC	CASSPSGYEQYF
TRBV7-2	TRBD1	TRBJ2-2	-	TGTGCCAGCAGCCGTAAATCCGGGACAGGGAACACCGGGGAGCTGTTTTTT	CASSRKSGTGNTGELFF
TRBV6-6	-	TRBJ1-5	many	TGTGCCAGCCGGGGAAAGCGACAGACCAATCAGCCCCAGCATTTT	CASRGKRQTNQPQHF
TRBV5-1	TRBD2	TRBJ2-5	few	TGCGCCAGCAGTTCTCGGACTAGCGGGGGAGAGACCCAGTACTTC	CASSSRTSGGETQYF
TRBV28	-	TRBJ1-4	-	TGTGCCAGCAGTTTATCTGGTGCTAATGAAAAACTGTTTTTT	CASSLSGANEKLFF
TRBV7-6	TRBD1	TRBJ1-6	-	TGTGCCAGCAGCCTCACAGGGGACTCATCACCCCTCCACTTT	CASSLTGDSSPLHF
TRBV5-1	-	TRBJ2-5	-	TGCGCCAGCAGCTTTGGGACGCCAGCTGGAGAGACCCAGTACTTC	CASSFGTPAGETQYF
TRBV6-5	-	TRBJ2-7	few	TGTGCCAGCAGGAGAGCAGGGGCGCGGGGCTACGAGCAGTACTTC	CASRRAGARGYEQYF
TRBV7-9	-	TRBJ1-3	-	TGTGCCAGCAGCTGGACAGTCGGCTCTGGAAACACCATATATTTT	CASSWTVGSGNTIYF
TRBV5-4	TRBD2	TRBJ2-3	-	TGTGCCAGCAGCTTGGCGGGGGGAGATACGCAGTATTTT	CASSLAGGDTQYF
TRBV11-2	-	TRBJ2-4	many	TGTGCCAGCAGCTTAGGGGACTGGAACAAAATAGCCAAAAACATTCAGTACTTC	CASSLGDWNKIAKNIQYF